This TCR gamma chain was recovered during a study of gamma-delta chains in newborns, infants, children. On the study more broadly: Microbial exposure reportedly drives polyclonal innate γδ T cell expansion after birth.

This clone was seen a handful of times. Germline-derived CDR1 and CDR2 are GITISATS and ISYDGTV (reference sequence). The CDR3 sequence is 13 residues long. The V gene end was trimmed by 3 bases and the J gene end by 0 bases; junction bases not matched to a gene: 2. TCRdb repeated clone calling on the reads with CATT. The sample holds about 860 gamma-chain clones; just under 70% are singletons and the top ten take 25%. The chain joins TRGV9 to TRGJ1 or TRGJ2. TCRdb does not report a J gene; here it was assigned by matching the DNA to germline references. This sequence originates from a child who was a newborn, infant or young child, either healthy, febrile or measles-vaccinated (not recorded which). Sequenced: blood. The CDR3 spells CALWELNYYKKLF. DNA of the CDR3: TGTGCCTTGTGGGAGTTGAATTATTATAAGAAACTCTTT.